The rows below give T cell receptor beta chains drawn from one sample of a study of blood T cell repertoires in COVID-19. Using immunoSEQ multiplex PCR, the repertoire was profiled, and TCRdb retains in-frame clones only, with some absent. Counted here are under 110,000 clones, roughly nine tenths occurring once; the ten biggest clones make up 15% to 20%. Sample: peripheral blood. The receptors were sampled from a man between 50 and 59 years old with acute or convalescent COVID-19. The CDR3 runs from the conserved cysteine through the conserved F or W. D genes are given only for firm matches. Size values are once, few and many counts, or a class for expanded clones, and some rows have none.

D,V,size,J,CDR3,DNA
TRBD1,TRBV5-6,-,TRBJ1-2,CASSRGRDRSYGYTF,TGTGCCAGCAGCCGAGGGAGGGACAGGAGCTATGGCTACACCTTC
TRBD1,TRBV4-1,-,TRBJ1-2,CASSQKGQGSFTF,TGCGCCAGCAGCCAGAAGGGACAGGGTAGTTTCACCTTC
TRBD1,TRBV24-1,once,TRBJ2-2,CATSSGTGGTGELFF,TGTGCCACCAGTTCCGGGACAGGGGGCACCGGGGAGCTGTTTTTT
-,TRBV30,-,TRBJ1-2,CAWSNAGPGGGYTF,TGTGCCTGGAGTAACGCGGGACCGGGGGGCGGCTACACCTTC
-,TRBV28,-,TRBJ2-7,CASSFETVGEQYF,TGTGCCAGCAGTTTCGAGACAGTTGGAGAGCAGTACTTC
-,TRBV6-1,-,TRBJ1-2,CAISTRGSNNYGYTF,TGTGCCATTTCGACACGGGGATCCAATAACTATGGCTACACCTTC
-,TRBV14,-,TRBJ1-3,CASSRTSTGHSGNTIYF,TGTGCCAGCAGCCGCACATCGACAGGTCACTCTGGAAACACCATATATTTT
TRBD1,TRBV7-9,-,TRBJ1-1,CASSLDRVTEAFF,TGTGCCAGCAGTCTGGACAGGGTCACTGAAGCTTTCTTT
-,TRBV7-2,-,TRBJ1-1,CASSLAFSAGNTEAFF,TGTGCCAGCAGCTTAGCGTTCTCGGCGGGGAACACTGAAGCTTTCTTT
-,TRBV6-5,-,TRBJ1-6,CASSPRTASNSPLHF,TGTGCCAGCAGTCCCCGGACAGCTTCTAATTCACCCCTCCACTTT
-,TRBV7-8,once,TRBJ1-6,CASSLSPSGSYNSPLHF,TGTGCCAGCAGCTTAAGCCCCTCGGGCTCCTATAATTCACCCCTCCACTTT
TRBD1,TRBV5-6,once,TRBJ1-2,CASSLARGIGDQGYTF,TGTGCCAGCAGCTTGGCCAGGGGGATTGGAGACCAGGGCTACACCTTC
-,TRBV3-1/TRBV3-2,-,TRBJ1-5,CASSFGGLQPQHF,TGTGCCAGCTCCTTCGGGGGGCTCCAGCCCCAGCATTTT
TRBD1,TRBV18,-,TRBJ1-2,CASSPPVTGNGYTF,TGTGCCAGCTCACCACCGGTGACAGGGAATGGCTACACCTTC
-,TRBV5-1,-,TRBJ1-2,CASSLGGRQTQNGYTF,TGCGCCAGCAGCTTGGGGGGGCGACAGACGCAGAATGGCTACACCTTC
-,TRBV9,-,TRBJ2-2,CASSVAGFGTGELFF,TGTGCCAGCAGCGTAGCAGGGTTTGGCACCGGGGAGCTGTTTTTT
-,TRBV6-2/TRBV6-3,-,TRBJ2-4,CASSSPFSGKGEAKNIQYF,TGTGCCAGCAGTTCGCCGTTCTCAGGGAAGGGTGAAGCCAAAAACATTCAGTACTTC
-,TRBV27,-,TRBJ1-6,CASSSGKSNNSPLHF,TGTGCCAGCAGTAGCGGGAAGTCAAATAATTCACCCCTCCACTTT
TRBD1,TRBV5-1,-,TRBJ2-7,CASSLGLLPQGPSYEQYF,TGCGCCAGCAGCTTGGGCCTGTTACCACAGGGGCCATCCTACGAGCAGTACTTC
TRBD1,TRBV9,-,TRBJ1-6,CASSEPGQGSSPLHF,TGTGCCAGCAGCGAGCCGGGACAGGGATCCTCACCCCTCCACTTT
-,TRBV3-1/TRBV3-2,-,TRBJ1-1,CASIQQGEAFF,TGTGCCAGCATACAACAGGGCGAAGCTTTCTTT
-,TRBV5-1,-,TRBJ1-3,CASNAGSPGNTIYF,TGCGCCAGCAATGCAGGGTCTCCTGGAAACACCATATATTTT
-,TRBV19,-,TRBJ2-7,CASTQQGGEQYF,TGTGCCAGTACCCAACAGGGCGGCGAGCAGTACTTC